This record covers a single TCR beta chain. The antigen is not known. This entry comes from a study of vaccination effects on CD4 cells after COVID-19. Overall study results and limits: Long after vaccination, the clones induced by infection and by vaccine shrank markedly in size.

Method: immunoSEQ multiplex PCR; TCRdb's copy keeps in-frame clones and lacks some. The data hold about 55,000 clones, with around 70% observed a single time. CDR3 size: 15 residues. V lost 2 bases to trimming and J lost 5 bases; unmatched junction nucleotides: 8. The germline V gene has CDR1 LGHNA and CDR2 YSLEER. Pools of viral peptides were used by the ViraFEST assay to expand antigen-specific CD4+ T cells ahead of sequencing. Subsequent to a culture period of around 10 days, CD4+ T cells were isolated. In the vaccine recipients, nucleocapsid antibodies were negative and there was no prior SARS-CoV-2 infection. Two million PBMC were placed in each well, which was supplemented with 10 IU/ml IL-2 and around 10 ug/ml peptides.

The sequence derives from a human donor who received a COVID-19 vaccine. This specimen was CD4+ T cells from PBMCs cultured with SARS-CoV-2 spike peptides, taken before COVID-19 vaccination. The chain links TRBV4-3 to TRBJ2-5; the match to TRBD2 covers 7 bases. CDR3 nucleotide sequence: TGCGCCAGCAGCCAACAGACTAGCTCTGTGGAGACCCAGTACTTC. Residues: CASSQQTSSVETQYF.